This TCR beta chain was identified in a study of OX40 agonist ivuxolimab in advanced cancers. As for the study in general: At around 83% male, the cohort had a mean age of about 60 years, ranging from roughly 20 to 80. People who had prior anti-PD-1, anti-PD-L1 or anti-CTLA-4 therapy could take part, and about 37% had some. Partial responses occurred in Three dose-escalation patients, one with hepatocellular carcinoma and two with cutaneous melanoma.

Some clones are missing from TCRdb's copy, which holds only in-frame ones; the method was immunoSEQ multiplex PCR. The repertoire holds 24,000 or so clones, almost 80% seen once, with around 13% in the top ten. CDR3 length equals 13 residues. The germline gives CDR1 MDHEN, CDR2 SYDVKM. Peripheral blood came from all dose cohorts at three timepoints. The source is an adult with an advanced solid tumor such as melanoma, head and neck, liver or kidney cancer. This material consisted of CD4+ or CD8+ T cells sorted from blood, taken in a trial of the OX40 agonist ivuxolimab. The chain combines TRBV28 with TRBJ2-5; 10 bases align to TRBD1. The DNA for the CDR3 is TGTTCGTCGGGACAGGGGTTTGAAGAGACCCAGTACTTC. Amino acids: CSSGQGFEETQYF. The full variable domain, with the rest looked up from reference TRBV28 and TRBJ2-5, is DVKVTQSSRYLVKRTGEKVFLECVQDMDHENMFWYRQDPGLGLRLIYFSYDVKMKEKGDIPEGYSVSREKKERFSLILESASTNQTSMYLCSSGQGFEETQYFGPGTRLLVL.